Below are 17 T cell receptor beta chains sequenced from a single sample in a study of STAT3 mutations in large granular lymphocyte leukemia. Data came from immunoSEQ multiplex PCR; TCRdb stores just in-frame clones and leaves some out. The table records over 8,500 clones, more than 75% of them present only once. Antigen specificity for these receptors is unknown. Broader study findings: At least one immunodominant TCR beta clonotype appeared in every T-cell large granular lymphocyte leukemia patient.

The sequencing input was peripheral blood mononuclear cells. The receptor source for this set is a man of 80 years or more with T-cell large granular lymphocyte leukemia. Some clones in this sample may be carry-over from other donors' samples.

The chain recombines TRBV18 with TRBJ2-5; perhaps TRBD1 as D (6 bases). There are 15 residues in the CDR3. Deletions cut 2 bases from V and 2 bases from J, with 12 bases between. The V gene's germline CDR1 is KGHSH and CDR2 LQKENI. The CDR3 spells CASSPGTTSQETQYF. CDR3 bases: TGTGCCAGCTCACCAGGGACAACAAGTCAAGAGACCCAGTACTTC.

This chain links TRBV6-5 with TRBJ1-5, with D possibly TRBD1 on 6 matching bases. The ends were cut back, 7 bases at V and 7 bases at J, with 17 bases in the middle. There are 14 residues in the CDR3. Germline V gene data show CDR1 as MNHEY and CDR2 as SVGAGI. Here the CDR3 reads CASNPRGSGQPQHF. The CDR3 DNA reads TGTGCCAGCAACCCCAGGGGCTCCGGGCAGCCCCAGCATTTT.

The chain uses TRBV18 and TRBJ2-1; possible D gene TRBD2, 5 bases. Looked up from germline, CDR1 is KGHSH and CDR2 is LQKENI. This CDR3 comprises 14 residues. V was shortened by 3 bases and J by 8 bases, with 14 bases between the two germline ends. CDR3 DNA sequence: TGTGCCAGCTCACCCGAGACCCTTAGCGATGAGCAGTTCTTC. This gives the protein CASSPETLSDEQFF.

The chain joins TRBV4-2 to TRBJ2-3, with 10 bases aligning to TRBD1. Germline V CDR1 and CDR2: LGHNA, YNFKEQ. V lost 3 bases to trimming and J lost 4 bases; unmatched junction nucleotides: 7. This CDR3 region has 16 residues. Here the CDR3 reads CASSQGAGQGPDTQYF. The CDR3 DNA sequence: TGTGCCAGCAGCCAGGGCGCGGGACAGGGGCCAGATACGCAGTATTTT.

J is TRBJ2-5 and V is TRBV5-4; 8 nucleotides agree with TRBD2. Germline CDR1 and CDR2: SGHNT and YYREEE (reference sequence). The length of the CDR3 is 16 residues. V trimming: 4 bases; J trimming: 2 bases; junction bases outside the gene matches: 10. The CDR3 DNA reads TGTGCCAGCAGCATTTCGGCGGGGGGAGGACAAGAGACCCAGTACTTC. Translating it yields CASSISAGGGQETQYF.

The V and J genes are TRBV7-9 and TRBJ2-3; 8 bases line up with TRBD2. CDR1 and CDR2 from the germline V gene are SEHNR and FQNEAQ (reference sequence). V lost 4 bases to trimming and J lost 6 bases; unmatched junction nucleotides: 15. The CDR3 covers 17 residues. Written as DNA, the CDR3 is TGTGCCAGCAGCTCAAGGCCGGGGGGGCCTGCATTGGATACGCAGTATTTT. Its protein is CASSSRPGGPALDTQYF.

This clone was seen once. The chain is built from TRBV18 and TRBJ2-2; D is possibly TRBD1 or TRBD2 (5 bases each). V shed 4 bases and J shed 2 bases, with 8 bases lying between them. CDR1 is KGHSH and CDR2 is LQKENI in the germline V gene. The CDR3 is 14 amino acids. For the CDR3, the DNA is TGTGCCAGCTCACAGAGGGACAACACCGGGGAGCTGTTTTTT. Protein sequence: CASSQRDNTGELFF.

The chain joins TRBV7-2 to TRBJ2-5, with 10 bases that match TRBD1. J lost 5 bases, V lost 2 bases, and 14 bases had no gene match. Germline V gene sequence: CDR1 SGHTA, CDR2 FQGNSA. The CDR3 covers 18 residues. This chain's CDR3 is CASSLMGRDRGSGETQYF. In nucleotides, the CDR3 is TGTGCCAGCAGCTTAATGGGGAGGGACAGGGGATCGGGGGAGACCCAGTACTTC.

The CDR3 coding sequence is TGTGCCATACAGGAAGCTGCTAACTATGGCTACACCTTC. This encodes CAIQEAANYGYTF. V is TRBV6-1 and J is TRBJ1-2, with D possibly being TRBD1 (5 bases). CDR3 length: 13 residues. V lost 10 bases and J 0 bases, leaving 12 bases between the germline ends. Germline lookup yields CDR1 MNHNS and CDR2 SASEGT.

The V gene is TRBV29-1, the J gene TRBJ2-1; D remains ambiguous. The V and J ends lost 4 bases and 10 bases respectively, with 8 bases between them. CDR3 length: 10 amino acids. Germline CDR1 SQVTM, CDR2 ANQGSEA. Here the CDR3 reads CSVVKPEQFF. The CDR3 nucleotides are TGCAGCGTTGTTAAGCCAGAGCAGTTCTTC.

V usage is TRBV4-2 and J usage is TRBJ1-5; D not resolved. Trimming stripped 2 bases from V and 7 bases from J, with 9 bases between. Germline assignment: CDR1 LGHNA and CDR2 YNFKEQ. The CDR3 is 13 residues long. The CDR3 reads CASSQFQAQPQHF. The CDR3 bases are TGTGCCAGCAGCCAATTTCAGGCCCAGCCCCAGCATTTT.

The chain employs TRBV25-1 and TRBJ1-6; D gene ambiguous. The V gene lost 7 bases and the J gene lost 5 bases, with 9 bases spanning the gap. The CDR3 runs to 13 residues. Germline CDR1 reads MGHDK; CDR2 reads SYGVNS. The CDR3 reads CASNRGHNSPLHF. In DNA form, the CDR3 reads TGTGCCAGCAACCGGGGTCATAATTCACCCCTCCACTTT.

The V and J genes are TRBV7-9 and TRBJ2-7; 7 nucleotides match TRBD1. This CDR3 has 15 amino acids. V lost 0 bases and J lost 3; bases outside the gene matches: 5. Germline-derived CDR1 and CDR2 are SEHNR and FQNEAQ (reference sequence). The CDR3: CASSLAGTVSYEQYF. CDR3 DNA sequence: TGTGCCAGCAGCTTAGCCGGGACAGTGAGCTACGAGCAGTACTTC.

V and J are TRBV5-1 and TRBJ2-7; D not certain. V lost 4 bases and J lost 5, with 19 bases in between. There are 15 residues in the CDR3. Germline V gives CDR1 SGHRS, CDR2 YFSETQ. The CDR3 loop is CASSPLRQAFDEQYF. The CDR3 DNA reads TGCGCCAGCAGCCCCCTGCGTCAGGCTTTCGACGAGCAGTACTTC.

This rearrangement joins TRBV12-5 to TRBJ2-5; no firm D call. The germline V gene has CDR1 LGHNT and CDR2 FRNRAP. Trimming took 1 base from V and 5 from J, leaving 8 bases between them. The CDR3 covers 13 residues. CDR3 DNA sequence: TGTGCTAGTGGTTTGGACTACGTGGAGACCCAGTACTTC. Residues: CASGLDYVETQYF.

This chain connects TRBV5-8 to TRBJ1-5; D gene uncertain. Trimming cost V 1 base and J 3 bases, with 5 bases left between them. The CDR3 spans 13 residues. The germline V gene has CDR1 SGHTS and CDR2 YDEGEE. The CDR3 loop is CASSLRVNQPQHF. The CDR3, as DNA: TGTGCCAGCAGCTTGAGGGTCAATCAGCCCCAGCATTTT.

J is TRBJ2-3 and V is TRBV4-2; 12 positions match TRBD2. The CDR3 is 15 amino acids. The V gene end was trimmed by 4 bases and the J gene end by 5 bases; junction bases not matched to a gene: 4. Germline CDR1 LGHNA, CDR2 YNFKEQ. As DNA, the CDR3 is TGTGCCAGCAGCCCTAGCGGGGGGGCTGGAGATACGCAGTATTTT. Translation gives CASSPSGGAGDTQYF.